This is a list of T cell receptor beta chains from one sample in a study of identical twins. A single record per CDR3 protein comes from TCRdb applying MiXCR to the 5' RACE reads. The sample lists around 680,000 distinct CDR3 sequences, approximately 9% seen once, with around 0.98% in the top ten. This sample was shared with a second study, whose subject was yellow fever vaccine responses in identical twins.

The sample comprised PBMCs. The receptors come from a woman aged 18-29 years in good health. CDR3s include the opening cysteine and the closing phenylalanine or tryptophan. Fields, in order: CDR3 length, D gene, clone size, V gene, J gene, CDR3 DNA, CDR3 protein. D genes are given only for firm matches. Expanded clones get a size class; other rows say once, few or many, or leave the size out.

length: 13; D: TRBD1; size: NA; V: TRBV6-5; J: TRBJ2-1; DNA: TGTGCCAGCAGTTCCCAGGGGGAACATGAGCAGTTCTTC; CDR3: CASSSQGEHEQFF
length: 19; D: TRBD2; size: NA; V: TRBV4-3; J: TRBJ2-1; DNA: TGCGCCAGCAGCCAGGACCCCGAACTAGCGGGAGGGCTTGACAATGAGCAGTTCTTC; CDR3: CASSQDPELAGGLDNEQFF
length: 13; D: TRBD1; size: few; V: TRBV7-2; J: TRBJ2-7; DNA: TGTGCCAGCAGCGTGCGACAGGGAGTCGAGCAGTACTTC; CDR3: CASSVRQGVEQYF
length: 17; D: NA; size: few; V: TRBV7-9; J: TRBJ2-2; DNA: TGTGCCAGCAGCCCCCTCTGGACAGAGTTGAACACCGGGGAGCTGTTTTTT; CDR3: CASSPLWTELNTGELFF
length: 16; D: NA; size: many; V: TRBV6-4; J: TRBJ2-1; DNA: TGTGCCAGCAGTGATCTCCCGGGTGTTCCCTACAATGAGCAGTTCTTC; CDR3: CASSDLPGVPYNEQFF
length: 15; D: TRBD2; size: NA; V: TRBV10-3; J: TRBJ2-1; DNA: TGTGCCATCAGTTTCCCAGCGGGGGGGCCCAATGAGCAGTTCTTC; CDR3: CAISFPAGGPNEQFF
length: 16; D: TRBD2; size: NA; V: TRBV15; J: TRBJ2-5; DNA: TGTGCCACCAGCGGCCGCCAGACTAGCGGCGAGGAGACCCAGTACTTC; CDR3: CATSGRQTSGEETQYF
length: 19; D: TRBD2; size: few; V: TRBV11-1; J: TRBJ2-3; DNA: TGTGCCAGCAGCCCCGACTCACCCGGACTAGCGGGGGGGCCAGATACGCAGTATTTT; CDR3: CASSPDSPGLAGGPDTQYF
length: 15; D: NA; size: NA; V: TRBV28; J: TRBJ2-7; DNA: TGTGCCAGCAGTGAGGGGGGAAAAGGCTCCTACGAGCAGTACTTC; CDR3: CASSEGGKGSYEQYF
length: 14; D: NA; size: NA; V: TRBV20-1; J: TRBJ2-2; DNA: TGCAGTGCATCGCCGTCAGGGTATACCGGGGAGCTGTTTTTT; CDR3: CSASPSGYTGELFF
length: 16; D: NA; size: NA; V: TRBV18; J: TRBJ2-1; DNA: TGTGCCAGCTCACCATACAGGGTTCGGTCCTACAATGAGCAGTTCTTC; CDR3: CASSPYRVRSYNEQFF
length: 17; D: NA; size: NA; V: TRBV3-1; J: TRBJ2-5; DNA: TGTGCCAGCAGCCAAGCGGCGCCTCCGTCGTACCAAGAGACCCAGTACTTC; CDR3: CASSQAAPPSYQETQYF
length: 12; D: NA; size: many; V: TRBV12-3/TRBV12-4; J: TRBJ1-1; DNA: TGTGCCAGCAGTTTAATGGCGGGTGAAGCTTTCTTT; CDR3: CASSLMAGEAFF
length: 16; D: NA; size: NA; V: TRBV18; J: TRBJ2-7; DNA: TGTGCCAGCTCACCCAACGGGCGGGTCCCTTCCTACGAGCAGTACTTC; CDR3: CASSPNGRVPSYEQYF
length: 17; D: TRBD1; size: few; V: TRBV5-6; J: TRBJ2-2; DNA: TGTGCCAGCAGCTCCATATGGACAGGGAGCGTCACCGGGGAGCTGTTTTTT; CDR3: CASSSIWTGSVTGELFF
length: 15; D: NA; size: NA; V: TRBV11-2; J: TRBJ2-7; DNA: TGTGCCAGCAGCGCCCGCTCCTCCCCTATGGGCGAGCAGTACTTC; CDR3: CASSARSSPMGEQYF
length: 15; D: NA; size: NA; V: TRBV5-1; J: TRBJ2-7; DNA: TGCGCCAGCAGCTCGAACCGGGACACGGGATACGAGCAGTACTTC; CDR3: CASSSNRDTGYEQYF
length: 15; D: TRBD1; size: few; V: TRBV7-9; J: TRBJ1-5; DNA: TGTGCCAGCAGCGGAGGACAGGGTACCAATCAGCCCCAGCATTTT; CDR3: CASSGGQGTNQPQHF
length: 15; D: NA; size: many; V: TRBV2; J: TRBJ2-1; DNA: TGTGCCAGCAGCGGCGACTCCATTCGGCCCTATGAGCAGTTCTTC; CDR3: CASSGDSIRPYEQFF
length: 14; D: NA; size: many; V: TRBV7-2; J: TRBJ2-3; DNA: TGTGCCAGCAGCTTAGTTGTATACACAGATACGCAGTATTTT; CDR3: CASSLVVYTDTQYF
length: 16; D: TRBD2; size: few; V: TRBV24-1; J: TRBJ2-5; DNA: TGTGCCACCAGTGATTTGAAAGGAGGGAGGGGAGAGACCCAGTACTTC; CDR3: CATSDLKGGRGETQYF
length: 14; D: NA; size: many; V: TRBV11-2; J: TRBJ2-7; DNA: TGTGCCAGCAGCTTAGAGGGCCATTTCGGGGAGCAGTACTTC; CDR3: CASSLEGHFGEQYF
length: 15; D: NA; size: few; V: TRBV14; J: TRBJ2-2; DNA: TGTGCCAGCAGCCAAGATTTTGGGGGTACCGGGGAGCTGTTTTTT; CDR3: CASSQDFGGTGELFF
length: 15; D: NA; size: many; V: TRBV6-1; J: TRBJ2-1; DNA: TGTGCCAGCACCCTGGCTTATACAGGGCCCAATGAGCAGTTCTTC; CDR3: CASTLAYTGPNEQFF
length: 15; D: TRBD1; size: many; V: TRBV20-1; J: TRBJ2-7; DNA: TGCAGTGCTAGAAGCCCCCGACAGGGGAACTACGAGCAGTACTTC; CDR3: CSARSPRQGNYEQYF
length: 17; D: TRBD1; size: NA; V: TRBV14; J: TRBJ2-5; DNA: TGTGCCAGCAGCCAAGACCACGGGACAGGGGGCTCGCAGACCCAGTACTTC; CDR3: CASSQDHGTGGSQTQYF
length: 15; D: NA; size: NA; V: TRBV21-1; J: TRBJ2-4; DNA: TGTGCCGGAAGGGCAGGACAGGGGCCTGGAAACATTCAGTACTTC; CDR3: CAGRAGQGPGNIQYF
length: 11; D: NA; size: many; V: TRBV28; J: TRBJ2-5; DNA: TGTGCCAGCAGCTCCGGGAAGACCCAGTACTTC; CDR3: CASSSGKTQYF
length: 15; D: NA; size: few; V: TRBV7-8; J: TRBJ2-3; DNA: TGTGCCAGCAGCCCGGGGGGGACAGGGATTGCTACGCAGTATTTT; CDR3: CASSPGGTGIATQYF
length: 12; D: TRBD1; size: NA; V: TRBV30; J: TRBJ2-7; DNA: TGTGCCTGGAATAGGGGGCAGGGCGAGCAGTACTTC; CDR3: CAWNRGQGEQYF
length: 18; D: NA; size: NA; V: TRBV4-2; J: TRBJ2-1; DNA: TGTGCCAGCAGCCAAGATGGGGCTTTAGGAGGGGACTTCAATGAGCAGTTCTTC; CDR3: CASSQDGALGGDFNEQFF
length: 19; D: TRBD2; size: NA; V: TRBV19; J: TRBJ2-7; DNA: TGTGCCAGTAGTATTAGCCGGACTAGCGGGAGTGAAAGCTCCTACGAGCAGTACTTC; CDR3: CASSISRTSGSESSYEQYF
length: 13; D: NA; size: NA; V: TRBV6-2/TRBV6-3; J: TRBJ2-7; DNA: TGTGCCAGCAGTACAGGGGACTTCTACGAGCAGTACTTC; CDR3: CASSTGDFYEQYF
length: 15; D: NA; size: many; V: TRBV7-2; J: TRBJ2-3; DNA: TGTGCCAGCAGCCCACTCTCCCGGAGCACAGATACGCAGTATTTT; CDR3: CASSPLSRSTDTQYF
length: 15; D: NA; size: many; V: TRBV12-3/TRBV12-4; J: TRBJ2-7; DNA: TGTGCCAGCAGTTTAGCACTAGGCGGGGTATACGAGCAGTACTTC; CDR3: CASSLALGGVYEQYF
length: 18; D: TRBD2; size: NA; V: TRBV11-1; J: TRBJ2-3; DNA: TGTGCCAGCAGCCCCCGACTAGCGGGGGGGTACGACACAGATACGCAGTATTTT; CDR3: CASSPRLAGGYDTDTQYF
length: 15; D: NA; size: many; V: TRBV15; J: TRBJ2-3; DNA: TGTGCCACCAGCAGAGAGGCTAGCATCGCAGATACGCAGTATTTT; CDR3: CATSREASIADTQYF
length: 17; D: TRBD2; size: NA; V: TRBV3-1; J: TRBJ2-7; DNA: TGTGCCAGCAGCCAACGGACTAGCGGGGGTAGCTCCTACGAGCAGTACTTC; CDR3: CASSQRTSGGSSYEQYF
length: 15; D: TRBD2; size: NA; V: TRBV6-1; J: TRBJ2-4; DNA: TGTGCCAGCAGTGCTCCTAGCGGGGTCAAAAACATTCAGTACTTC; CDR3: CASSAPSGVKNIQYF
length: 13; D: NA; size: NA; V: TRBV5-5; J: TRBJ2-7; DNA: TGTGCCAGCAGCTGGGGGGCAGGGATCGAGCAGTACTTC; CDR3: CASSWGAGIEQYF
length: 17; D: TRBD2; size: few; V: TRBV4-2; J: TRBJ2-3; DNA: TGTGCCAGCAGCCAGATGACTAGCGGGGGGGCCGGAGATACGCAGTATTTT; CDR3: CASSQMTSGGAGDTQYF
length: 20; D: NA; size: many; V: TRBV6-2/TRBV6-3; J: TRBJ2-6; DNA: TGTGCCAGCACCCTACCCCTGGCAGGGCAAACATACTCTGGGGCCAACGTCCTGACTTTC; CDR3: CASTLPLAGQTYSGANVLTF
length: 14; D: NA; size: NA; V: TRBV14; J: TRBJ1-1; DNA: TGTGCCAGCAGCCTCACAGGTCTGGGCACTGAAGCTTTCTTT; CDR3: CASSLTGLGTEAFF
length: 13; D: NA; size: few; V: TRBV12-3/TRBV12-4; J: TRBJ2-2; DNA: TGTGCCAGCAGTTTACCGGCCACCGGGGAGCTGTTTTTT; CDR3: CASSLPATGELFF
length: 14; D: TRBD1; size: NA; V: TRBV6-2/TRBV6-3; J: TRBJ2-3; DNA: TGTGCCAGCGTAACAGGGGGTACCATCGATACGCAGTATTTT; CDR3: CASVTGGTIDTQYF
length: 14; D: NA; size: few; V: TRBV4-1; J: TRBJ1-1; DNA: TGCGCCAGCAGCCCAGAGGTGGCATCCACTGAAGCTTTCTTT; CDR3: CASSPEVASTEAFF
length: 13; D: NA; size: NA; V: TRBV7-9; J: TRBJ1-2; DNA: TGTGCCAGCAGTCTCCCGGACAACTATGGCTACACCTTC; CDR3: CASSLPDNYGYTF
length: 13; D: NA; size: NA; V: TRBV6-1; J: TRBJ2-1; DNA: TGTGCCAGCAGTGGACGTCATTACAATGAGCAGTTCTTC; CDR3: CASSGRHYNEQFF
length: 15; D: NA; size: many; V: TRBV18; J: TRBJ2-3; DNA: TGTGCCAGCTCAACCCTCCGACCTCCCACAGATACGCAGTATTTT; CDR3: CASSTLRPPTDTQYF
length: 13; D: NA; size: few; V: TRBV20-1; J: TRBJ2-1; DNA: TGCAGTGCTAGAGGCGCAGGTTACAATGAGCAGCTCTTC; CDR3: CSARGAGYNEQLF
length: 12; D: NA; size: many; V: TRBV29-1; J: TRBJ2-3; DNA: TGCAGCGTTGAGACTAGCACAGATACGCAGTATTTT; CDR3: CSVETSTDTQYF
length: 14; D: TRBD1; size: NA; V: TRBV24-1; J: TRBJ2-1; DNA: TGTGCCACCAGTGGACAGGGGGAAAATAATGAGCAGTTCTTC; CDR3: CATSGQGENNEQFF
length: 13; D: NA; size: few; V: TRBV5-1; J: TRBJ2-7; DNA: TGCGCCAGCACTTCGGGAAAATCCTACGAGCAGTACTTC; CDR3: CASTSGKSYEQYF
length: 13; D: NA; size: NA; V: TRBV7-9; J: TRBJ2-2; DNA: TGTGCCAGCAGCAAATCATACACCGGGGAGCTGTTTTTT; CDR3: CASSKSYTGELFF
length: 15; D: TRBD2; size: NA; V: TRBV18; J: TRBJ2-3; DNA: TGTGCCAGCTCACCACCTAAAGCGGGACCAGATACGCAGTATTTT; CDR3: CASSPPKAGPDTQYF
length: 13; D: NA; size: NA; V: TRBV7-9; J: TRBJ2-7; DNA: TGTGCCAGCAGCGGCGACAGTATAGGCGAGCAGTACTTC; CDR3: CASSGDSIGEQYF
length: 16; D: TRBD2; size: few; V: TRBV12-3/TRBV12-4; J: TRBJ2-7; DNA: TGTGCCAGCAGTTTAGCGGCTAGCGGGGCCAATTACGAGCAGTACTTC; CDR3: CASSLAASGANYEQYF
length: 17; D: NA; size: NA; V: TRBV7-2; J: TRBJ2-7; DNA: TGTGCCAGCAGCCCTAAGGGGCAAACATCGAGCTCCTACGAGCAGTACTTC; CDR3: CASSPKGQTSSSYEQYF
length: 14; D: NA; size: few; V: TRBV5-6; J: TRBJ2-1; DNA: TGTGCCAGCAGCTTTGCGGGTTATCACAATGAGCAGTTCTTC; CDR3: CASSFAGYHNEQFF
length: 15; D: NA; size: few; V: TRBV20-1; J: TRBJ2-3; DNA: TGCAGTGCTAGGGAAGCTAGCGTTGGTTCAGATACGCAGTATTTT; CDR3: CSAREASVGSDTQYF